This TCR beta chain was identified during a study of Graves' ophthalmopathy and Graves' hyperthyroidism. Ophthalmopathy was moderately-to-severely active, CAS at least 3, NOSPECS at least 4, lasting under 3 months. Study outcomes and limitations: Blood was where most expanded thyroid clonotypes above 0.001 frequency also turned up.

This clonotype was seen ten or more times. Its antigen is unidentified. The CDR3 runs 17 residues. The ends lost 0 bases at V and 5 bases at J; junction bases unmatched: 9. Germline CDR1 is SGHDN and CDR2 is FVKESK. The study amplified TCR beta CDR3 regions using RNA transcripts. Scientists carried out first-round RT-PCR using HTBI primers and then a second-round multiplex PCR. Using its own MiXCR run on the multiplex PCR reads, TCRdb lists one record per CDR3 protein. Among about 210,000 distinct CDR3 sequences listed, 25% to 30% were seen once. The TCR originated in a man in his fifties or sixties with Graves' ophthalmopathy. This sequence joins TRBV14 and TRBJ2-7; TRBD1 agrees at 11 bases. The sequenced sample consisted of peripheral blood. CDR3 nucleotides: TGTGCCAGCAGCCAAGAATCCGGGACAGGGGGTAGCCACGAGCAGTACTTC. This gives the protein CASSQESGTGGSHEQYF.